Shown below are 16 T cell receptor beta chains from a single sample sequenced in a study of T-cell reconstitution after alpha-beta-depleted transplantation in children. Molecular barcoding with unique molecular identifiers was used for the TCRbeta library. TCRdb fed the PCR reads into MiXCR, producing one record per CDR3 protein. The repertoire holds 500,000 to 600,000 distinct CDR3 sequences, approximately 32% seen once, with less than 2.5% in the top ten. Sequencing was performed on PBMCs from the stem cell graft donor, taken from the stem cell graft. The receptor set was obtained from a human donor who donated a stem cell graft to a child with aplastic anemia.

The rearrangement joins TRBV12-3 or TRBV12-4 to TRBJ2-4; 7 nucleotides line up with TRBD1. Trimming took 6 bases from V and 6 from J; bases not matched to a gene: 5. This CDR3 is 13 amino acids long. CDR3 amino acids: CASSVGQTNIQYF. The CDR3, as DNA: TGTGCCAGCAGCGTGGGACAGACAAACATTCAGTACTTC.

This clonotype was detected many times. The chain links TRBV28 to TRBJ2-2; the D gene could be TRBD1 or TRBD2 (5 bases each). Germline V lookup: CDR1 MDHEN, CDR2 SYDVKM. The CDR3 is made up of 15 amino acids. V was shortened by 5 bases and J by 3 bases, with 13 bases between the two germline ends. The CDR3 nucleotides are TGTGCCAGCAGTATTGGGAGCAGGGACACCGGGGAGCTGTTTTTT. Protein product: CASSIGSRDTGELFF.

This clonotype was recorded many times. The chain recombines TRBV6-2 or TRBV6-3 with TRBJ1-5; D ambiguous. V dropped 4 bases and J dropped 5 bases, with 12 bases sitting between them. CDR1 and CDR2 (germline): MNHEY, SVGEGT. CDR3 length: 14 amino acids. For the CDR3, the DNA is TGTGCCAGCAGTTTCGGGCCCTATGATCAGCCCCAGCATTTT. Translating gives CASSFGPYDQPQHF.

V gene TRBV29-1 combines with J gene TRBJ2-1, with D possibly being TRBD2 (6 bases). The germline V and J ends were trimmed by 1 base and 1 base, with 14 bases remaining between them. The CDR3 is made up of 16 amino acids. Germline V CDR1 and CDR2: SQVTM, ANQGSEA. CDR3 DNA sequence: TGCAGCGTTGAAGGGTTCGGGGGAAGGTCCTACAATGAGCAGTTCTTC. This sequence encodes CSVEGFGGRSYNEQFF.

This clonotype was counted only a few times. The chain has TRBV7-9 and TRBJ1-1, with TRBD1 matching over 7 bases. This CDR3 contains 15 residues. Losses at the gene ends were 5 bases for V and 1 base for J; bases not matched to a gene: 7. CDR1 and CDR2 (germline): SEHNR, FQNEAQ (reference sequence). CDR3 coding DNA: TGTGCCAGCAGCCTCGGACAGGTACAGAACACTGAAGCTTTCTTT. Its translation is CASSLGQVQNTEAFF. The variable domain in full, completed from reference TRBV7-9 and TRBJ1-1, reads DTGVSQNPRHKITKRGQNVTFRCDPISEHNRLYWYRQTLGQGPEFLTYFQNEAQLEKSRLLSDRFSAERPKGSFSTLEIQRTEQGDSAMYLCASSLGQVQNTEAFFGQGTRLTVV.

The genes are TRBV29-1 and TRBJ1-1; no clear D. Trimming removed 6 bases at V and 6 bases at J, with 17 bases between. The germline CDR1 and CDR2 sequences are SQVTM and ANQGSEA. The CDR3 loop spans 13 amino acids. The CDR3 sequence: CSVFTGHAAEAFF. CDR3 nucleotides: TGCAGCGTGTTCACTGGCCATGCGGCTGAAGCTTTCTTT.

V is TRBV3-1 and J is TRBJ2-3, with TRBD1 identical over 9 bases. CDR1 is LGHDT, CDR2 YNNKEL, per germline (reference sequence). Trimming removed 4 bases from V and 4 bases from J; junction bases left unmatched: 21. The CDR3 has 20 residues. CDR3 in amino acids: CASSRIMKSGTGFRPDTQYF. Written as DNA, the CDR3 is TGTGCCAGCAGCCGAATCATGAAATCCGGGACAGGGTTCAGGCCAGATACGCAGTATTTT.

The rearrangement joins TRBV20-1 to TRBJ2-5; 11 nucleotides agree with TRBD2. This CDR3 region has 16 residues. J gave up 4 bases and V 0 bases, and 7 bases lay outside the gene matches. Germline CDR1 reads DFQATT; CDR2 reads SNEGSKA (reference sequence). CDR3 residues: CSAREVAGGPAETQYF. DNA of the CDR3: TGCAGTGCTAGAGAGGTAGCGGGAGGGCCGGCAGAGACCCAGTACTTC.

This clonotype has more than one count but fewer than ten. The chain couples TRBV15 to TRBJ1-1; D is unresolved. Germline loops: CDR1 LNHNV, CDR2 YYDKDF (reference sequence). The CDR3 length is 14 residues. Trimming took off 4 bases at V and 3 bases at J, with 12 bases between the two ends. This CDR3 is CATSTASPDTEAFF. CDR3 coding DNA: TGTGCCACCAGCACGGCCAGTCCGGACACTGAAGCTTTCTTT.

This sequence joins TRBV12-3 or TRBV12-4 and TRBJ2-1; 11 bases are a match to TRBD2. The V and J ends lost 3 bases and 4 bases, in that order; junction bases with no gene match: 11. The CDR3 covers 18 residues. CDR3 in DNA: TGTGCCAGCAGTTTCCGAATCCGGACTAGCGGGCGTTACAATGAGCAGTTCTTC. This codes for CASSFRIRTSGRYNEQFF.

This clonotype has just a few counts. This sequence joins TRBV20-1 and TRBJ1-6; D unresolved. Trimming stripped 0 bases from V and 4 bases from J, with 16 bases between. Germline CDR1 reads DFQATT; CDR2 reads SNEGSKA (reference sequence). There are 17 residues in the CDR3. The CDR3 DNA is TGCAGTGCTAGAGATCGGAGGGAAGGGTCGTATAATTCACCCCTCCACTTT. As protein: CSARDRREGSYNSPLHF.

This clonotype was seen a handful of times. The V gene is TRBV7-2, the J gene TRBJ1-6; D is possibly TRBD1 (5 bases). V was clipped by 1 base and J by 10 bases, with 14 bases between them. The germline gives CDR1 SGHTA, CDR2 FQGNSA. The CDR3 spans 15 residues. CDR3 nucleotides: TGTGCCAGCAGCTTAGGGGGCCTTGAGGGATCACCCCTCCACTTT. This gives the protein CASSLGGLEGSPLHF.

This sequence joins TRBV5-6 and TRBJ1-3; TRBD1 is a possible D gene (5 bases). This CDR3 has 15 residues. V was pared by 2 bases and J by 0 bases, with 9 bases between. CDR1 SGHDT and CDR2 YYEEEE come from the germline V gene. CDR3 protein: CASSFGGNSGNTIYF. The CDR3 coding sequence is TGTGCCAGCAGCTTCGGGGGGAACTCTGGAAACACCATATATTTT. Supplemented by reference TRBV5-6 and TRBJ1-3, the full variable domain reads DAGVTQSPTHLIKTRGQQVTLRCSPKSGHDTVSWYQQALGQGPQFIFQYYEEEERQRGNFPDRFSGHQFPNYSSELNVNALLLGDSALYLCASSFGGNSGNTIYFGEGSWLTVV.

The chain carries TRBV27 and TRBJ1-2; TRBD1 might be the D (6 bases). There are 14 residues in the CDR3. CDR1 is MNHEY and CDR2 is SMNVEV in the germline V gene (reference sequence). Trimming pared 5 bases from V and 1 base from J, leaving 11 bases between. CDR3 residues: CASSQTGLNYGYTF. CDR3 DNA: TGTGCCAGCAGTCAGACAGGCCTTAACTATGGCTACACCTTC.

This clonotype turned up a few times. In DNA, the CDR3 is TGTGCCAGCAGCCTAGCGGGAGTCCCCAGGGTCTACAATGAGCAGTTCTTC. This translates into CASSLAGVPRVYNEQFF. The chain employs TRBV6-2 or TRBV6-3 and TRBJ2-1, with TRBD2 matching over 10 bases. Germline CDR1 MNHEY, CDR2 SVGEGT. This CDR3 is 17 amino acids long. V lost 6 bases, J lost 3 bases, and 11 bases stayed unmatched.

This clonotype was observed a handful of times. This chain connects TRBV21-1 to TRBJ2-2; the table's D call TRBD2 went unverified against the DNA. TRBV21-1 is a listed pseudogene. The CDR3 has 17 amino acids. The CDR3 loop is CASRILLAASGTGELFF. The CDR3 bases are TGTGCCAGCAGAATCTTACTAGCGGCCTCGGGGACCGGGGAGCTGTTTTTT.